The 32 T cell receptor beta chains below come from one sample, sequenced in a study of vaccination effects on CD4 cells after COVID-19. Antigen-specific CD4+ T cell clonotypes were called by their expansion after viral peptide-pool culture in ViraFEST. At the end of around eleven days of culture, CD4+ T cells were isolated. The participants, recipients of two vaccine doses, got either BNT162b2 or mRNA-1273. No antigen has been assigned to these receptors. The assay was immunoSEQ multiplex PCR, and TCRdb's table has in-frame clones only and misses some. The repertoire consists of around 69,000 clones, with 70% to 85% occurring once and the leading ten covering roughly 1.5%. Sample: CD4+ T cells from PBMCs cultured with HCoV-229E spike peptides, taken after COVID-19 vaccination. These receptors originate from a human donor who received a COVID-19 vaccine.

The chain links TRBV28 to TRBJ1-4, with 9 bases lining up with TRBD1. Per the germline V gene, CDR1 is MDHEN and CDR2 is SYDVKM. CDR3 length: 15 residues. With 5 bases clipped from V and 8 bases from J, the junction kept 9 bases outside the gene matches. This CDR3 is CASSPRTGAREKLFF. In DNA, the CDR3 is TGTGCCAGCAGTCCTAGGACAGGGGCAAGAGAAAAACTGTTTTTT. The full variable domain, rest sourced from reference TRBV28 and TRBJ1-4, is DVKVTQSSRYLVKRTGEKVFLECVQDMDHENMFWYRQDPGLGLRLIYFSYDVKMKEKGDIPEGYSVSREKKERFSLILESASTNQTSMYLCASSPRTGAREKLFFGSGTQLSVL.

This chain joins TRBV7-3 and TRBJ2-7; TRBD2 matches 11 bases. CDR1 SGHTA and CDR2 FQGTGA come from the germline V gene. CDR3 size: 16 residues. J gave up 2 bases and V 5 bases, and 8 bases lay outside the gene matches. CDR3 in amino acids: CASSGPLAGGPYEQYV. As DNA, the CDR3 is TGTGCCAGCAGCGGACCCCTAGCGGGGGGTCCCTACGAGCAGTACGTC.

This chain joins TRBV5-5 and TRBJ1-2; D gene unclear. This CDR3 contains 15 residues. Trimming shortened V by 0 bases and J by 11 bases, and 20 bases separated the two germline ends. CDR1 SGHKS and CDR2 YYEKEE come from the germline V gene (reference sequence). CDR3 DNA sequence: TGTGCCAGCAGCTTGGTGGTAGGGCAGATATCCCCTTACACCTTC. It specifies CASSLVVGQISPYTF.

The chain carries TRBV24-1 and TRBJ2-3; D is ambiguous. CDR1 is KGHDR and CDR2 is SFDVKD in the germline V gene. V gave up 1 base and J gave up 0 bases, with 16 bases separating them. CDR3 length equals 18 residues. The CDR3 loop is CATSDFKVIGPSTDTQYF. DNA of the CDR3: TGTGCCACCAGTGATTTTAAGGTGATAGGCCCTAGCACAGATACGCAGTATTTT.

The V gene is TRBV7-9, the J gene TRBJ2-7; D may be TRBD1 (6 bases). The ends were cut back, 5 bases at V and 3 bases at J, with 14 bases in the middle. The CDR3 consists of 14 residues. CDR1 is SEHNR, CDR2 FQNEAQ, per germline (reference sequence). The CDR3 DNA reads TGTGCCAGCAGCCTGGGGGCGGCCGTCTACGAGCAGTACGTC. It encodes CASSLGAAVYEQYV.

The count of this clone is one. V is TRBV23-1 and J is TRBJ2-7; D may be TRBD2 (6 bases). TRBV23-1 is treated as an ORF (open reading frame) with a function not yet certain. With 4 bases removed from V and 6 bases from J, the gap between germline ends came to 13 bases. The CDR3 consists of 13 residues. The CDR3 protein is CASSLAGGAEQYV. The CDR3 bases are TGCGCCAGCAGTCTCGCAGGAGGGGCCGAGCAGTACGTC.

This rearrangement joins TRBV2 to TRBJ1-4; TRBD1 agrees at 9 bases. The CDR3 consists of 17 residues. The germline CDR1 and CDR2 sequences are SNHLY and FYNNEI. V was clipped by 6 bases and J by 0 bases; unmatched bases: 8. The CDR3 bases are TGTGCCAGCAGCCCAAGGGGACAGGGCCCAACTAATGAAAAACTGTTTTTT. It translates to CASSPRGQGPTNEKLFF.

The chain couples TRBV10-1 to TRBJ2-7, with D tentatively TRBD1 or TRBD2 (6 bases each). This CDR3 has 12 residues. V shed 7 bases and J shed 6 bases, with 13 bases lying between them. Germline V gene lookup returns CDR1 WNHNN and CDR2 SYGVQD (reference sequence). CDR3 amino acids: CASTEGGFEQYV. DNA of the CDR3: TGCGCCAGCACCGAGGGGGGCTTCGAGCAGTACGTC.

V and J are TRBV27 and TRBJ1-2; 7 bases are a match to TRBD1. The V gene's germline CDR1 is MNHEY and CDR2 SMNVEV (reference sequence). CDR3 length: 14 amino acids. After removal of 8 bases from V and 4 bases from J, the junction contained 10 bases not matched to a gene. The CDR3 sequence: CASSGTENPYGYTF. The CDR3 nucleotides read TGTGCCAGCTCCGGGACAGAGAATCCCTATGGCTACACCTTC.

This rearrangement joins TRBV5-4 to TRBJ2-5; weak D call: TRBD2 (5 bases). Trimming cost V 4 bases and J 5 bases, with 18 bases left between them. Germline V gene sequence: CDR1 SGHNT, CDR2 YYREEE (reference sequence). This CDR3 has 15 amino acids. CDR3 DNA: TGTGCCAGCAGCCAAGAAACCGGGGTGGTGGAGACCCAGTACTTC. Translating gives CASSQETGVVETQYF.

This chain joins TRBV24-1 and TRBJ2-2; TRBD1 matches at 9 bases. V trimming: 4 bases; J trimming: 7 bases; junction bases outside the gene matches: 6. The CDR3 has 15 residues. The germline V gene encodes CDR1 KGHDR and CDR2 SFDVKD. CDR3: CATSDSGTGNGELFF. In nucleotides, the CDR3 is TGTGCCACCAGTGACTCCGGGACAGGGAACGGGGAGCTGTTTTTT.

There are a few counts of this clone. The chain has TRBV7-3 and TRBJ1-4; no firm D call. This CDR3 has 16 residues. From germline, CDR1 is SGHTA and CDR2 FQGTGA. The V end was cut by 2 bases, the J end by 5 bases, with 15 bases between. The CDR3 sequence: CASSLGRAGVNEKLFF. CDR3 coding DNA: TGTGCCAGCAGCTTAGGGAGGGCAGGAGTAAATGAAAAACTGTTTTTT.

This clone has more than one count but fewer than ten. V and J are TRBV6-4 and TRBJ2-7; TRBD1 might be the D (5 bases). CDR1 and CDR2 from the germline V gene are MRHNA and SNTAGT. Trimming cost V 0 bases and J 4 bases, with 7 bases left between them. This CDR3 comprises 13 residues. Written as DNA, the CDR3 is TGTGCCAGCAGTGACTCGACAGCGTACGAGCAGTACGTC. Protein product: CASSDSTAYEQYV.

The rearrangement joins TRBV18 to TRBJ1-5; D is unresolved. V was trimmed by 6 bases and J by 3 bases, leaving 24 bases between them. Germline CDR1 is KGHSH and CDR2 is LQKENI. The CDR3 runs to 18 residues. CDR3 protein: CASSPKPHGVNINQPQHF. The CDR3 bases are TGTGCCAGCTCGCCAAAACCTCACGGGGTTAATATCAATCAGCCCCAGCATTTT.

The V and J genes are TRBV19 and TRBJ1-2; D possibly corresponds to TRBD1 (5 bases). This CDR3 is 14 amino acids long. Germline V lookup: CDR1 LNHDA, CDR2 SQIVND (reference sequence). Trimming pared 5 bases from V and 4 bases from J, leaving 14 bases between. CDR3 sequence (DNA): TGTGCCAGTAGTCCCTCGGGTGGGGCCTATGGCTACACCTTC. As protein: CASSPSGGAYGYTF.

This CDR3 reads CASSPRYPGLITGELFF. CDR3 nucleotide sequence: TGTGCCAGCAGCCCGCGATACCCGGGACTCATTACCGGGGAGCTGTTTTTT. The gene calls are TRBV7-9 and TRBJ2-2; weak D call: TRBD2 (6 bases). The germline gives CDR1 SEHNR, CDR2 FQNEAQ (reference sequence). There are 17 residues in the CDR3. The V gene lost 5 bases and the J gene lost 5 bases, with 21 bases spanning the gap.

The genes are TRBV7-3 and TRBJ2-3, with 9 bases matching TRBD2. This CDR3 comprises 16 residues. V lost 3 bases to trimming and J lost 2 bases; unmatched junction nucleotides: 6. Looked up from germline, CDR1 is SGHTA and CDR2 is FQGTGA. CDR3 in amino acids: CASSFGAGGFTDTQYF. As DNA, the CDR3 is TGTGCCAGCAGCTTTGGAGCGGGGGGATTCACAGATACGCAGTATTTT. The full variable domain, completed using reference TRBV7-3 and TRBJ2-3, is GAGVSQTPSNKVTEKGKYVELRCDPISGHTALYWYRQSLGQGPEFLIYFQGTGAADDSGLPNDRFFAVRPEGSVSTLKIQRTERGDSAVYLCASSFGAGGFTDTQYFGPGTRLTVL.

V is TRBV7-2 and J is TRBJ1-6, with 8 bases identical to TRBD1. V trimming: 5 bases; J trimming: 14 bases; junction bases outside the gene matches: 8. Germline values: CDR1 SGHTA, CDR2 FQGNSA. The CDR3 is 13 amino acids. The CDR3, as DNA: TGTGCCAGCAGCATCTGGGACAGGCTGGCCCTCCACTTT. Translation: CASSIWDRLALHF. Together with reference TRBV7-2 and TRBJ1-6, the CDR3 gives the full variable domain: GAGVSQSPSNKVTEKGKDVELRCDPISGHTALYWYRQSLGQGLEFLIYFQGNSAPDKSGLPSDRFSAERTGGSVSTLTIQRTQQEDSAVYLCASSIWDRLALHFGNGTRLTVT.

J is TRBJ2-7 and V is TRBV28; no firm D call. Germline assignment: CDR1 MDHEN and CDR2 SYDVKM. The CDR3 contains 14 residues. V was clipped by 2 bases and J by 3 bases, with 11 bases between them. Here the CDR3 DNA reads TGTGCCAGCAGTTTAAGTGGCAACGACTACGAGCAGTACGTC. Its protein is CASSLSGNDYEQYV.

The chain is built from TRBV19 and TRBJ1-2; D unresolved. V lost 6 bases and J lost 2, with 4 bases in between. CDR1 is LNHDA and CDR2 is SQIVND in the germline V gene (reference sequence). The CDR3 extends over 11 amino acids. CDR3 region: CASRQNYGYTF. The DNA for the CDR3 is TGTGCCAGTAGACAAAACTATGGCTACACCTTC.

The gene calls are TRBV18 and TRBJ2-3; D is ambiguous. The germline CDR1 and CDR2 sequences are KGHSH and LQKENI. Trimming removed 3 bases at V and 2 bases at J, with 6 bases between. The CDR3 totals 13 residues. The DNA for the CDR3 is TGTGCCAGCTCACCCCCCCTCACAGATACGCAGTATTTT. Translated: CASSPPLTDTQYF.

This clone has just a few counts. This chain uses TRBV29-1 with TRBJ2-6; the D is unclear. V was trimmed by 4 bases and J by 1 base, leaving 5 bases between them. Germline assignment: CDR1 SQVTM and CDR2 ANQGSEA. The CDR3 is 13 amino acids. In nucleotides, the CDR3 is TGCAGCGTTGCCGAGTCTGGGGCCAACGTCCTGACTTTC. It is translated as CSVAESGANVLTF. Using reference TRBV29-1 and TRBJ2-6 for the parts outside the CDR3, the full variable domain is SAVISQKPSRDICQRGTSLTIQCQVDSQVTMMFWYRQQPGQSLTLIATANQGSEATYESGFVIDKFPISRPNLTFSTLTVSNMSPEDSSIYLCSVAESGANVLTFGAGSRLTVL.

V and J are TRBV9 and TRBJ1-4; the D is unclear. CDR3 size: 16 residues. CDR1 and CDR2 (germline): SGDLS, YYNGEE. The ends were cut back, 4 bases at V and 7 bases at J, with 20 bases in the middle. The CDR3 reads CASSTPSDGDGEKLFF. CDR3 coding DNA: TGTGCCAGCAGCACCCCCTCGGACGGGGATGGTGAAAAACTGTTTTTT.

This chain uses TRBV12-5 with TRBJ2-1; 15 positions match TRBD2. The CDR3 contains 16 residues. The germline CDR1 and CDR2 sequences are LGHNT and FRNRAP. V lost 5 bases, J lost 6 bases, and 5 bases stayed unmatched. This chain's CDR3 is CASGPGLAGGINEQFF. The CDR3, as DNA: TGTGCTAGTGGTCCCGGACTAGCGGGGGGGATCAATGAGCAGTTCTTC. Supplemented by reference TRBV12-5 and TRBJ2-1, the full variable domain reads DARVTQTPRHKVTEMGQEVTMRCQPILGHNTVFWYRQTMMQGLELLAYFRNRAPLDDSGMPKDRFSAEMPDATLATLKIQPSEPRDSAVYFCASGPGLAGGINEQFFGPGTRLTVL.

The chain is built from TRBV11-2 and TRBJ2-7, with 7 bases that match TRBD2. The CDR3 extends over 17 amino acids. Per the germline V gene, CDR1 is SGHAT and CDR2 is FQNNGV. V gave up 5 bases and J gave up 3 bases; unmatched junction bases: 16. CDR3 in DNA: TGTGCCAGCAGCGCCCGACTGGGAACTAGCGAGGGCTACGAGCAGTACGTC. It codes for CASSARLGTSEGYEQYV.

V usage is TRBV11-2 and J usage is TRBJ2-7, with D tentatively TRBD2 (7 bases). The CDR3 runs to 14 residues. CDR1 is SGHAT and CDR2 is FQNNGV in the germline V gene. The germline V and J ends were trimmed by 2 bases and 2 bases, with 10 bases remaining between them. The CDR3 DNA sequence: TGTGCCAGCAGCTTAACGGGGGGCCCCTACGAGCAGTACGTC. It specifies CASSLTGGPYEQYV.

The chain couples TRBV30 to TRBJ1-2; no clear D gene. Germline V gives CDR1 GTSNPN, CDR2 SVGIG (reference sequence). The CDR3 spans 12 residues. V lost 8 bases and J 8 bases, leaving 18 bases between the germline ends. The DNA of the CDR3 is TGTGCCCGCCGCTCCCAAACCGACGGCTACACCTTC. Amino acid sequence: CARRSQTDGYTF.

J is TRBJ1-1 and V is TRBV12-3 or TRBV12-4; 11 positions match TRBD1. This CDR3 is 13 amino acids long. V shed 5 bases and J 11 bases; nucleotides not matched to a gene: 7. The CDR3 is CASSGDRGVWAFF. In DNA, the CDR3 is TGTGCCAGCAGTGGGGACAGGGGGGTATGGGCTTTCTTT.

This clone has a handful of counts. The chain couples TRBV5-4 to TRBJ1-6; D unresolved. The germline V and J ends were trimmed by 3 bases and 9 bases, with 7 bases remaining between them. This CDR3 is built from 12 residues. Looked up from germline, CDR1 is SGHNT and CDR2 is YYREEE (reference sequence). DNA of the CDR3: TGTGCCAGCAGCTCGTTGGGTTCACCCCTCCACTTT. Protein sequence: CASSSLGSPLHF.

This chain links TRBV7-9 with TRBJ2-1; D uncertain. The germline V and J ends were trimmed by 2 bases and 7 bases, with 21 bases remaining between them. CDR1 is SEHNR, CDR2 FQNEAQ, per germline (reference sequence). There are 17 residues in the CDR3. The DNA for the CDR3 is TGTGCCAGCAGCTTACTCCGGTACAGAGGAGCCCGGAATGAGCAGTTCTTC. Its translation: CASSLLRYRGARNEQFF.

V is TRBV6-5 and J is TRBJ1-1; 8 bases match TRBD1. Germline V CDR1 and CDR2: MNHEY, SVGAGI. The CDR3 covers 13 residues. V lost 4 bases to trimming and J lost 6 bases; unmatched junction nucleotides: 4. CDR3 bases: TGTGCCAGCAGTTGGGACAGGAAGGCTGAAGCTTTCTTT. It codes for CASSWDRKAEAFF.

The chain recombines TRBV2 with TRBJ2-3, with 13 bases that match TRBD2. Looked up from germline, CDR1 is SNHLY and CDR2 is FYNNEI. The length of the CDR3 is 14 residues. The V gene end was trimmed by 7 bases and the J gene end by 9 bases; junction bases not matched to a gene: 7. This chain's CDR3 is CASTRTSGGDTQYF. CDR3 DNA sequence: TGTGCCAGCACCCGGACTAGCGGGGGCGACACGCAGTATTTT. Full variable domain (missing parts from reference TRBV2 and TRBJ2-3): EPEVTQTPSHQVTQMGQEVILRCVPISNHLYFYWYRQILGQKVEFLVSFYNNEISEKSEIFDDQFSVERPDGSNFTLKIRSTKLEDSAMYFCASTRTSGGDTQYFGPGTRLTVL.